Here is one T cell receptor beta chain with its context. The CDR3 is 15 amino acids. V trimming: 5 bases; J trimming: 5 bases; junction bases outside the gene matches: 6. CDR1 is MDHEN, CDR2 SYDVKM, per germline. Data came from immunoSEQ multiplex PCR; TCRdb stores just in-frame clones and leaves some out. This sample carries roughly 220,000 clones, 85% to 90% of them seen once, and the ten largest clones take roughly 15%. The sample originates from a study of blood T cell repertoires in COVID-19. Study overall: Donors in the United States, Italy and Spain gave samples during acute or convalescent COVID-19.

Assignments of participants to cohorts depended upon their own reported clinical history. The clonotype comes from a woman aged 50 to 60 with acute COVID-19. The sequenced sample consisted of PBMCs or T cells enriched from blood (not recorded which). The chain links TRBV28 to TRBJ2-7, with TRBD2 identical over 13 bases. The CDR3 region is CASSPTTSGRNEQYF. DNA for the CDR3: TGTGCCAGCAGTCCAACGACTAGCGGGAGGAACGAGCAGTACTTC.